Sequencing of this TCR beta chain was carried out in a study of blood T cells in healthy people across ages. Study outcomes and limitations: Among T cells, TCR beta diversity per million cells dropped roughly linearly as age rose.

Sample-barcoded 5' priming and a J-beta primer mix drove a second PCR of roughly 6 to 12 cycles. TCRdb processed the 5' RACE reads anew with MiXCR; each CDR3 protein has one entry. The repertoire has about 1.5 million distinct CDR3 sequences, 35% to 45% of them found once; the top ten carry around 4%. Comments on this clonotype: Its antigen is not known.

This CDR3 comprises 16 residues. Germline-derived CDR1 and CDR2 are MNHEY and SVGAGI. The V and J ends lost 5 bases and 2 bases respectively, with 18 bases between them. The rearrangement uses TRBV6-5 and TRBJ2-5; D may be TRBD1 (6 bases). The sequenced sample was blood. The source of this sequence is a woman between 18 and 29 years old in good health. The CDR3 spells CASSISGDRWQETQYF. The DNA for the CDR3 is TGTGCCAGCAGTATCTCAGGGGATCGGTGGCAAGAGACCCAGTACTTC.